This is a list of T cell receptor beta chains from one sample in a study of blood T cell repertoires in COVID-19. Here immunoSEQ multiplex PCR was the method, and the copy in TCRdb shows in-frame clones only, minus some. The top ten hold 1.9% of the sample, which has 350,000 to 450,000 clones, around 87% seen once. The sequencing sample was made of PBMCs or T cells enriched from blood (not recorded which). Source of these receptors: a man aged 40-49 years in a cohort exposed to, infected with or recovered from COVID-19 (not recorded which). Both conserved end residues are part of each CDR3. Each record gives: V gene, J gene, CDR3 protein.

>TRBV18|TRBJ1-2
CASSATGNSNYGYTF
>TRBV6-5|TRBJ1-4
CASGQGWEKLFF
>TRBV7-9|TRBJ2-1
CASSPGQGAYEQFF
>TRBV6-5|TRBJ1-1
CASSHTDGGTEAFF
>TRBV18|TRBJ2-5
CASSSYQGSETQYF
>TRBV27|TRBJ1-4
CASSLHPGVKLFF
>TRBV2|TRBJ2-2
CASSEIQGSGELFF
>TRBV19|TRBJ1-5
CASSIVGQRSNQPQHF
>TRBV6-5|TRBJ2-1
CASSGPHLYNEQFF
>TRBV7-2|TRBJ2-2
CASSPGLAGMGGELFF
>TRBV9|TRBJ2-3
CASSSGLAGVTDTQYF
>TRBV10-3|TRBJ2-2
CAISSSDSGSGTGELFF
>TRBV6-6|TRBJ1-6
CASSYWVADNSPLHF
>TRBV9|TRBJ2-2
CASSVVSSGSTGELFF
>TRBV5-1|TRBJ2-2
CASSFSGRILSGELFF
>TRBV7-8|TRBJ1-2
CASSQNGENYGYTF
>TRBV10-3|TRBJ2-4
CAISERGGALAKNIQYF
>TRBV18|TRBJ2-3
CASSRTGSGSLTDTQYF
>TRBV28|TRBJ2-5
CASSSEQLLLSETQYF
>TRBV28|TRBJ2-7
CASSFSPGTGMGEQYF
>TRBV30|TRBJ2-7
CAWSQGARTYEQYF
>TRBV9|TRBJ2-2
CASSVEVSRSTGELFF
>TRBV29-1|TRBJ1-4
CSVYQGGIGEKLFF
>TRBV5-1|TRBJ2-7
CASSLATGPLGEQYF
>TRBV27|TRBJ1-3
CASSFLSGNTIYF
>TRBV28|TRBJ1-2
CASSPTFGQPWDGYTF
>TRBV6-5|TRBJ1-2
CANSREGVYGYTF